This T cell receptor (beta chain) was found in a study of neurological immune-mediated disorders. The V end was cut by 4 bases, the J end by 2 bases, with 13 bases between. This CDR3 region has 14 residues. The germline gives CDR1 SQVTM, CDR2 ANQGSEA. TCRdb reprocessed the 5' RACE reads with MiXCR, giving one entry per CDR3 protein. The top ten clones hold about 1.5% of a sample with about 50,000 distinct CDR3 sequences, 10% of them seen once. The time point denotes: longitudinal time-point 1 (baseline). Material: PBMCs. This clonotype originated in a woman aged 40 to 50 in good health. The chain has TRBV29-1 and TRBJ2-3; D possibly uses TRBD1 or TRBD2 (6 bases each). The CDR3 DNA is TGCAGCGTTGTAGGGGGGATTCACACAGATACGCAGTATTTT. Translating gives CSVVGGIHTDTQYF.